This entry lists 6 T cell receptor beta chains sequenced from one sample in a study of CD8+ T cells in alopecia areata listed by TCRdb under 2018. Pooled mouse cutaneous lymph node cells were stained for CD4, CD8alpha, NKG2D, NKG2ACE and other markers and were then sorted on a BD Influx. Library preparation employed the immunoSEQ multiplex PCR assay. RNA was extracted from all samples and reverse transcribed into cDNA as template for TCR sequencing. Here the immuneACCESS table is served through TCRdb, limited to in-frame sequences with V and J called. Missing clones are a known gap in these copies; in checked studies unresolved V genes cover under half, and the rest lacks a known reason. With 15,000 to 20,000 clones recorded, this sample contains no clone counted only once. The ten largest clonotypes hold approximately 33% of the sample. The sequenced sample consisted of CD8+ T cells sorted from a lymph node. The receptors here all came from a C3H/HeJ mouse with alopecia areata. This strain of mice has MHC haplotype H2-k.

This clone was detected a few times. The germline and genes are mouse ones. From the germline J gene comes the end of the CDR3, since the read stops 4 residues before it. The chain couples TRBV17 to TRBJ2-7; 10 bases align to TRBD2. This CDR3 region has 15 residues. Germline CDR1 reads MNHDT; CDR2 reads YYDKIL. V lost 0 bases to trimming and J lost 3 bases; unmatched junction nucleotides: 2. The CDR3 sequence: CASSRDRDWGYEQYF. Incomplete CDR3 DNA: TGTGCTAGCAGTAGAGACCGGGACTGGGGCTAT.

This clone showed up many times. These gene names are mouse names. The read terminates 4 residues before the CDR3 end, so the remaining end is supplied by the germline J gene. The rearrangement links TRBV13-1 to TRBJ2-7; 8 nucleotides align to TRBD2. The CDR3 runs to 14 residues. Germline V CDR1 and CDR2: NSHNY, SYGAGN. CDR3 loop: CASSDRGGLDEQYF. CDR3 DNA (partial): TGTGCCAGCAGTGATAGGGGGGGCTTGGAT.

This clone was detected only a few times. Each gene name is a mouse one. The missing CDR3 end, 4 residues past where the read stops, is filled in from the germline J gene. The chain joins TRBV19 to TRBJ2-5; D is possibly TRBD1 (5 bases). Germline CDR1 FNHDT, CDR2 SITEND (reference sequence). Trimming shortened V by 4 bases and J by 0 bases, and 12 bases separated the two germline ends. This CDR3 contains 15 residues. CDR3 amino acids: CASSLTEINQDTQYF. The CDR3 DNA, read in part, is TGTGCCAGCAGTCTGACAGAAATTAACCAAGAC.

This clone was seen many times. The protein TCRdb lists differs from the translation of the DNA at residue 10; the protein given here is translated from the DNA itself. Gene names are the mouse ones. The sequenced fragment ends 3 residues before the CDR3 boundary, so the rest is inferred from the germline J gene. The genes are TRBV19 and TRBJ1-6; 7 bases match TRBD1. TRBJ1-6 is annotated as an ORF whose role is uncertain. Germline V gives CDR1 FNHDT, CDR2 SITEND (reference sequence). The CDR3 consists of 13 residues. The ends lost 2 bases at V and 8 bases at J; junction bases unmatched: 1. The CDR3 loop reads CASSMQGDSPLYF. CDR3 DNA, as far as it was read: TGTGCCAGCAGTATGCAGGGGGATTCGCCC.

As to this clone: Any gene name here is a mouse gene name. Read sequence stops 4 residues before the CDR3 end, and the germline J gene provides the missing end. The chain joins TRBV19 to TRBJ2-3; possible D gene TRBD1, 6 bases. Germline V gene sequence: CDR1 FNHDT, CDR2 SITEND (reference sequence). The V end lost 3 bases, the J end lost 0 bases, and 11 bases lay between the germline ends. The CDR3 has 15 residues. CDR3 loop: CASSTGQTSAETLYF. The CDR3 bases that were read are TGTGCCAGCAGTACGGGACAAACTAGTGCAGAA.

This clone showed up many times. Mouse gene names and germline throughout. The read stops 4 residues short of the end of the CDR3; the missing end is completed from the germline J gene. The chain joins TRBV1 to TRBJ2-5; possibly TRBD1 for D (5 bases). This CDR3 has 15 residues. V lost 0 bases, J lost 3 bases, and 10 bases lay in between. CDR1 NSQYPW and CDR2 LRSPGD come from the germline V gene (reference sequence). The covered CDR3 bases are TGCACCTGCAGTGCAGATCGAGGACAACAAGAC. Protein: CTCSADRGQQD. The CDR3 reads in full as CTCSADRGQQDTQYF.